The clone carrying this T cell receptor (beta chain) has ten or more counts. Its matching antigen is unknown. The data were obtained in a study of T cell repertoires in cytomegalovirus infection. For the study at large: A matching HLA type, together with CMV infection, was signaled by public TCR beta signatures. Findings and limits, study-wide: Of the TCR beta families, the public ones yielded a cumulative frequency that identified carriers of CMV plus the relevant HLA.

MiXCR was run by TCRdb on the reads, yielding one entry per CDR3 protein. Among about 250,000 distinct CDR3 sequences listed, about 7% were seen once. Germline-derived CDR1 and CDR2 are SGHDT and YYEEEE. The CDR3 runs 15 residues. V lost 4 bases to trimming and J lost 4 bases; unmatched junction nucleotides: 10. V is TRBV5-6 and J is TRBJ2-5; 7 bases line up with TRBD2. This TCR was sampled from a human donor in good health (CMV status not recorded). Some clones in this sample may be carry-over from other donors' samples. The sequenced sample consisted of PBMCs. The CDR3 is CASSARGGRGETQYF. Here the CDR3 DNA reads TGTGCCAGCAGCGCTCGCGGGGGACGAGGAGAGACCCAGTACTTC.